Shown below are 14 T cell receptor beta chains from a single sample sequenced in a study of PD-1 blockade in classical Hodgkin lymphoma. Sequencing used immunoSEQ multiplex PCR; TCRdb keeps in-frame clones, though not all of them. The sample includes over 3,500 clones, more than 60% of them seen just once. Time point noted: cycle 4 day 1 (C4D1), after about 6 weeks of nivolumab. Following autologous stem cell transplantation, relapse occurred in every patient, and exposure to brentuximab vedotin varied. Specimen: peripheral blood mononuclear cells (PBMCs), collected before the fourth cycle of nivolumab. Receptors were obtained from a human donor with classical Hodgkin lymphoma.

The chain couples TRBV9 to TRBJ1-3; D might be TRBD1 (5 bases). Trimming left V 3 bases short and J 7 bases short, with 14 bases between. CDR1 is SGDLS and CDR2 is YYNGEE in the germline V gene. The CDR3 extends over 14 amino acids. In DNA, the CDR3 is TGTGCCAGCAGCGCGGGACTCCTTGGGAACACCATATATTTT. Translated, it gives CASSAGLLGNTIYF.

This clone was counted a few times. J is TRBJ2-1 and V is TRBV23-1; possibly TRBD1 for D (7 bases). TRBV23-1 is identified as an open reading frame with a role that is uncertain. This CDR3 comprises 18 residues. V was shortened by 7 bases and J by 5 bases, with 27 bases between the two germline ends. This CDR3 is CASNDPRGSGQRDNEQFF. The CDR3 DNA reads as TGCGCCAGCAACGACCCCCGGGGGTCGGGACAGAGAGACAATGAGCAGTTCTTC.

The V gene is TRBV7-9, the J gene TRBJ1-4, with 7 bases aligning to TRBD1. With 3 bases clipped from V and 7 bases from J, the junction kept 5 bases outside the gene matches. The length of the CDR3 is 14 residues. Germline CDR1 is SEHNR and CDR2 is FQNEAQ (reference sequence). The CDR3 is CASSFPGGSEKLFF. CDR3 DNA: TGTGCCAGCAGCTTTCCAGGGGGTAGTGAAAAACTGTTTTTT.

This clone appeared a few times. The chain has TRBV7-2 and TRBJ1-5; 7 nucleotides line up with TRBD1. Germline loops: CDR1 SGHTA, CDR2 FQGNSA. CDR3 length: 14 amino acids. The V and J ends lost 5 bases and 7 bases, in that order; junction bases with no gene match: 8. CDR3 region: CASSPRQGRQPQHF. In DNA form, the CDR3 reads TGTGCCAGCAGCCCGAGACAGGGCCGGCAGCCCCAGCATTTT.

The V call is TRBV5-8, the J call TRBJ1-1, with D possibly matching TRBD1 (6 bases). Trimming removed 4 bases at V and 0 bases at J, with 13 bases between. Germline CDR1 and CDR2: SGHTS and YDEGEE. The CDR3 runs to 15 residues. The CDR3 loop is CASSPGGAMNTEAFF. CDR3 nucleotide sequence: TGTGCCAGCAGCCCGGGGGGGGCGATGAACACTGAAGCTTTCTTT.

The rearrangement joins TRBV30 to TRBJ2-5, with a tentative D call TRBD2 (7 bases). The CDR3 sequence is 15 residues long. Germline CDR1 reads GTSNPN; CDR2 reads SVGIG (reference sequence). V lost 1 base and J lost 3, with 15 bases in between. The CDR3 here is CAWSGLGGGKETQYF. The CDR3 DNA sequence: TGTGCCTGGAGTGGCTTAGGGGGGGGAAAAGAGACCCAGTACTTC.

The V and J genes are TRBV6-5 and TRBJ2-7, with D unclear. The CDR3 spans 13 residues. Germline values: CDR1 MNHEY, CDR2 SVGAGI. Trimming stripped 5 bases from V and 12 bases from J, with 20 bases between. CDR3 residues: CASSESAWRSLYF. CDR3 DNA sequence: TGTGCCAGCAGTGAATCCGCCTGGCGTTCTCTGTACTTC.

The chain recombines TRBV19 with TRBJ2-1, with 8 positions matching TRBD1. The CDR3 has 16 residues. Per the germline V gene, CDR1 is LNHDA and CDR2 is SQIVND (reference sequence). V was clipped by 2 bases and J by 8 bases; unmatched bases: 11. The CDR3 coding sequence is TGTGCCAGTAGTATAACCCCCGGACAGGGTTTATATGAGCAGTTCTTC. Translated: CASSITPGQGLYEQFF.

The chain links TRBV18 to TRBJ2-2; 11 bases line up with TRBD1. The CDR3 consists of 18 residues. Germline loops: CDR1 KGHSH, CDR2 LQKENI. After removal of 3 bases from V and 0 bases from J, the junction contained 6 bases not matched to a gene. The CDR3 sequence is CASSPGQGAGANTGELFF. CDR3 coding DNA: TGTGCCAGCTCACCCGGACAGGGGGCGGGAGCGAACACCGGGGAGCTGTTTTTT.

V is TRBV4-1 and J is TRBJ1-1, with unresolved D. CDR1 MGHRA and CDR2 YSYEKL come from the germline V gene. The V gene lost 0 bases and the J gene lost 3 bases, with 11 bases spanning the gap. The CDR3 spans 15 residues. The CDR3 DNA sequence: TGCGCCAGCAGCCAAGAGAGTGTGGATTACACTGAAGCTTTCTTT. This translates into CASSQESVDYTEAFF.

This clone rates as large. The CDR3: CASKGTSGAYNEQFF. The CDR3 DNA is TGTGCCAGTAAAGGGACTAGCGGGGCCTACAATGAGCAGTTCTTC. The V call is TRBV19, the J call TRBJ2-1; TRBD2 matches at 13 bases. The V gene's germline CDR1 is LNHDA and CDR2 SQIVND (reference sequence). The CDR3 has 15 residues. Germline trimming cut 7 bases from V and 2 bases from J; bases unmatched to any gene: 2.

The chain joins TRBV28 to TRBJ2-5; no clear D gene. The closer fit of TRBJ2-7 to the DNA end suggests the J call may be wrong. The CDR3 loop spans 13 amino acids. Germline loops: CDR1 MDHEN, CDR2 SYDVKM. The CDR3 nucleotides read TGTGCCAGCAGTCCTCCCTCGACCAACGAGCAGTACTTC. Protein product: CASSPPSTNEQYF.

This chain uses TRBV2 with TRBJ2-5, with D possibly TRBD2 on 6 matching bases. CDR1 and CDR2 (germline): SNHLY, FYNNEI. With 6 bases removed from V and 1 base from J, the gap between germline ends came to 12 bases. The CDR3 has 14 residues. CDR3 protein: CASRGDFSQETQYF. The CDR3 DNA reads TGTGCCAGCAGGGGGGACTTCAGCCAAGAGACCCAGTACTTC.

For the CDR3, the DNA is TGTGCCAGCAGCGACGGTAATTCACCCCTCCACTTT. This sequence encodes CASSDGNSPLHF. The chain carries TRBV25-1 and TRBJ1-6; D call uncertain. The CDR3 extends over 12 amino acids. V gave up 6 bases and J gave up 6 bases, with 6 bases separating them. Germline V gene lookup returns CDR1 MGHDK and CDR2 SYGVNS.